This is a list of T cell receptor beta chains from one sample in a study of T cells expressing NK-cell markers. Reprocessing the 5' RACE reads, TCRdb reports a single entry for every CDR3 protein and omits DNA. Its clone listing holds 200,000 to 300,000 distinct CDR3 sequences. Sequences were obtained from blood T cells: a sorted CD56 or NKG2C T cell subset, CD4+ or CD8+ T cells, or bulk PBMC T cells (not recorded which). Receptors originate from a woman between 18 and 70 years old in good health. CDR3s include the opening cysteine and the closing phenylalanine or tryptophan.

cdr3_aa	v_call	j_call
CASGGQGNTDTQYF	TRBV4-3	TRBJ2-3
CASSQDPGGNAEAFF	TRBV4-3	TRBJ1-1
CSARSGRMTDTQYF	TRBV20-1	TRBJ2-3
CSVEAGAYEQYF	TRBV20-1	TRBJ2-7
CASSPRISGTYEQYF	TRBV6-2/TRBV6-3	TRBJ2-7
CASRPQGGGQPQHF	TRBV5-5	TRBJ1-5
CASSLVGQKETQYF	TRBV7-2	TRBJ2-5
CASRTGQRYQETQYF	TRBV28	TRBJ2-5
CASSQDYTTNYGYTF	TRBV4-3	TRBJ1-2
CASRSQVGSETQYF	TRBV3-1	TRBJ2-5
CSVDLGQGINEQFF	TRBV29-1	TRBJ2-1
CASSKRAAQDTQYF	TRBV7-2	TRBJ2-5
CASRRQGRVHTGELFF	TRBV6-1	TRBJ2-2
CASSWRTGPGPNEQFF	TRBV11-2	TRBJ2-1
CASSPTGDYGYTF	TRBV6-1	TRBJ1-2
CASSLDTGTGRNQPQHF	TRBV5-4	TRBJ1-5
CATRSGAYEQYF	TRBV10-3	TRBJ2-7
CASSYGSGTYNEQFF	TRBV7-2	TRBJ2-1
CASSLAHQGVTYEQYF	TRBV5-1	TRBJ2-7
CASSWTSGGAGQFF	TRBV3-1	TRBJ2-1
CASSLGQGVGEQYF	TRBV7-2	TRBJ2-7
CASSLQGRSNYGYTF	TRBV12-3/TRBV12-4	TRBJ1-2
CASSLAVAAGAFF	TRBV7-9	TRBJ1-1
CASSDSGWTGKRTEAFF	TRBV27	TRBJ1-1
CASDEGQGSYNEQFF	TRBV5-6	TRBJ2-1
CASSLGVYNEQFF	TRBV5-1	TRBJ2-1
CASSHRGRQGTDTQYF	TRBV4-1	TRBJ2-3
CAWALQGDQPQHF	TRBV30	TRBJ1-5
CAISWTGSTDTQYF	TRBV10-3	TRBJ2-3
CSALRRQAGGYTF	TRBV20-1	TRBJ1-2
CSVTLAGFIDTQYF	TRBV29-1	TRBJ2-3
CASRLLAGKSYEQYF	TRBV5-1	TRBJ2-7
CASSQQATYGYTF	TRBV3-1	TRBJ1-2
CASSLVGAVTDTQYF	TRBV4-1	TRBJ2-3
CASSPQTSGSTHEQFF	TRBV11-2	TRBJ2-1
CASSFAGASTDTQYF	TRBV7-9	TRBJ2-3
CASSLAILVNEQFF	TRBV7-2	TRBJ2-1
CASSNPARAFF	TRBV12-3/TRBV12-4	TRBJ1-1
CASTRGQGSYNEQFF	TRBV6-1	TRBJ2-1
CSVEERGAMQFF	TRBV29-1	TRBJ2-1
CASSPGRRAEGKNIQYF	TRBV4-3	TRBJ2-4
CASSLVGGNSPLHF	TRBV7-2	TRBJ1-6
CASSQRTSAYEQYF	TRBV18	TRBJ2-7